This TCR beta chain was sequenced in a study of blood T cell repertoires in COVID-19. This clone was seen only a few times. Assay: immunoSEQ multiplex PCR; the TCRdb copy retains only in-frame clones and omits some. The sample yields approximately 100,000 clones, more than 70% seen once. The CDR3 sequence is 16 residues long. V lost 3 bases, J lost 0 bases, and 11 bases lay in between. Germline CDR1 LGHNT, CDR2 FRNRAP. The specimen sequenced was peripheral blood. The chain is built from TRBV12-5 and TRBJ2-2; TRBD1 is a possible D gene (6 bases). This TCR came from a man aged 70-80 years with acute or convalescent COVID-19. The CDR3 spells CASGFLDSSNTGELFF. The CDR3 nucleotides are TGTGCTAGTGGTTTCCTGGACAGTTCGAACACCGGGGAGCTGTTTTTT.